Here is one TCR beta chain with its context. Its specificity is unknown. The data are from a study of cytomegalovirus exposure and HLA in healthy donors. Study results and limitations: Most TCR sequences proved rare, with some public TCRs found in many donors. The study put around 180 TCR beta chains on its list as cytomegalovirus-associated. Evidence from a later analysis indicated that most CMV-associated TCR beta chains looked HLA-restricted.

CDR3 length equals 11 residues. The V end lost 6 bases, the J end lost 1 base, and 4 bases lay between the germline ends. The V gene's germline CDR1 is SGHNT and CDR2 YYREEE (reference sequence). The PCR was carried out with 60 Vbeta primers and 13 Jbeta primers. Repertoires were generated with immunoSEQ multiplex PCR, while TCRdb's copy carries only in-frame clones and drops some. Of about 110,000 clones in the sample, around 80% were seen once. The source material was PBMCs. This sequence was found in a middle-aged woman in good health and CMV-seronegative. The chain combines TRBV5-4 with TRBJ1-1; D gene unclear. The DNA for the CDR3 is TGTGCCAGCATACAGAACACTGAAGCTTTCTTT. It yields the protein CASIQNTEAFF.